Sequencing of this T cell receptor beta chain was carried out in a study of early T cells in non-severe SARS-CoV-2 infection. This clonotype was observed many times. TCRdb re-called the 5' RACE reads with MiXCR, one entry per CDR3 protein. This sample yields over 30,000 distinct CDR3 sequences, of which around 7% are seen a single time; 10% to 15% belongs to the top ten. This clonotype was obtained from an adult who was a healthcare worker with PCR-confirmed SARS-CoV-2 infection or an uninfected control (not recorded which). The material sequenced was whole blood, taken at baseline.

The CDR3 bases are TGTGCCAGCAGTGACGGGACTTACTATGGCTACACCTTC. Its protein product is CASSDGTYYGYTF. This chain joins TRBV6-2 or TRBV6-3 and TRBJ1-2, with a weak D call TRBD1 (5 bases). CDR3 length: 13 amino acids. Germline V gene lookup returns CDR1 MNHEY and CDR2 SVGEGT. The V gene lost 5 bases and the J gene lost 3 bases, with 10 bases spanning the gap.